This T cell receptor beta chain was identified in a study of PD-1 blockade in mismatch repair-deficient tumors (dated by TCRdb to the late 2010s). Broadly, across the study: Between late 2013 and September 2016, the trial enrolled some 86 consecutive patients with over 10 mismatch repair-deficient cancer types, every one of whom had been previously treated and was progressing. Tumor-associated T cell clones were tracked in the peripheral blood of patients responding to PD-1 blockade by deep sequencing of TCR CDR3 regions. On the study overall, not on this receptor specifically: Clonal expansion was elicited by three of seven peptides, and about 150 unique blood TCRs were yielded, about 7 of which were also found in tumor; all positive peptides were derived from frameshift mutations. Rapid expansion after pembrolizumab followed by contraction, generally before radiologic responses, was shown by tumor-resident clones, which were often undetectable in blood before treatment.

The library was obtained by the immunoSEQ multiplex PCR assay. Per the source publication's procedure: Clones were defined as neoantigen-specific by significant expansion to the relevant peptide and no significant expansion to any other tested peptide. What TCRdb holds here is the immuneACCESS table cut down to in-frame rearrangements. Part of the clones is not present; checked against another copy, under half of the missing clones reflect an unresolved V gene, and the others are unexplained. V, J and clone size reflect that table, while D and trimming were determined from the DNA. This sample is represented by approximately 10,000 clones; approximately 89% of them were singletons. The top ten hold approximately 12% of the sample. The junction shows trimming of 5 bases on V and 2 bases on J, plus 14 bases between the germline ends. CDR1 and CDR2, per the germline V gene (reference sequence), are SEHNR and FQNEAQ. The cysteine opens and the phenylalanine closes a CDR3 of 15 amino acids. Of all the DNA, just the CDR3 is kept, 45 bases in frame from base 1.

On this clone: It has no known antigen specificity. No much larger clone is present one base from it, and per-base qualities are unavailable.

Reading the label with the study, this specimen's time point is: approximately ten-day in vitro stimulation with candidate neoantigen peptide 7. Mismatch repair deficiency was established in every enrolled patient by polymerase chain reaction or immunohistochemistry. TCR sequencing was performed for a few patients who responded to pembrolizumab therapy. Each of several ELISpot-reactive candidate neoantigen peptides was used in a 10-day in vitro stimulation prior to TCR sequencing. A control culture without peptide was run identically and served as baseline for clone fold-change calculations. Pembrolizumab PD-1 blockade was prospectively tested in advanced mismatch repair-deficient cancers, regardless of tissue of origin, in the phase II trial.

The material was cells cultured in vitro, obtained from a patient treated with pembrolizumab. The TCR originated in an adult with mismatch repair-deficient cancer. Recombination joined TRBV7-9 with TRBJ2-3, with no D gene named confidently. The DNA sequence follows: TGTGCCAGCAGCCGAGGACCGTCGACCACAGATACGCAGTATTTT. It encodes CASSRGPSTTDTQYF.